The clone carrying this TCR beta chain was seen a handful of times. Its matching antigen is unknown. This record belongs to a study of regulatory T cells in long-lasting Graves disease. The CDR3 spans 15 residues. CDR1 and CDR2 (germline): MDHEN, SYDVKM. Trimming left V 10 bases short and J 0 bases short, with 15 bases between. Overall study findings and caveats: Fewer public clonotypes were shared by new patients (around 960) than by persistent patients (roughly 2,500). Favored usage of TRBV28, TRBJ1-2 and TRBJ2-5 was recorded in persistent disease. Graves' patients with persistent disease showed TCR diversity lower than patients newly diagnosed.

Assembly of TCR beta libraries relied on iRepertoire HTBI primers together with Arm-PCR of CDR3 regions. Using its own MiXCR run on the multiplex PCR reads, TCRdb lists one record per CDR3 protein. The sample yields approximately 470,000 distinct CDR3 sequences, roughly 16% seen once. Time point reported: newly diagnosed GD, antithyroid drugs for less than 3 months. Making the TCR library involved RNA that had been extracted from PBMCs. The collection involved drawing roughly 9.1 milliliters of peripheral blood into EDTA tubes. These data were also filed under a second study, of T cells in Graves' hyperthyroidism and ophthalmopathy.

This sample comprised peripheral blood mononuclear cells (PBMCs), obtained at new diagnosis, from a patient treated with antithyroid drugs. The chain recombines TRBV28 with TRBJ2-2; D is possibly TRBD1 (6 bases). The receptor was derived from a man aged 40-49 years with Graves disease. CDR3 sequence: CATKLGTSNTGELFF. For the CDR3, the DNA is TGTGCCACCAAATTAGGGACATCGAACACCGGGGAGCTGTTTTTT.